Shown below are 8 T cell receptor beta chains from a single sample sequenced in a study of blood T cells in healthy people across ages. Then a second PCR, running roughly 7 to 12 cycles, was carried out with a sample-barcoded 5' primer and a J-beta primer mix. Each CDR3 protein is one row after TCRdb ran MiXCR on the 5' RACE reads. The sample holds fewer than 2,000,000 distinct CDR3 sequences, about 35% seen once. The sample consisted of blood. These receptors all stem from a young woman in good health.

There are many counts of this clonotype. The chain carries TRBV4-2 and TRBJ2-1; 11 bases align to TRBD2. V was clipped by 4 bases and J by 3 bases; unmatched bases: 5. This CDR3 has 16 amino acids. Germline CDR1 reads LGHNA; CDR2 reads YNFKEQ. The CDR3 DNA sequence: TGTGCCAGCAGCCTCCGGACTAGCGGGTACTACAATGAGCAGTTCTTC. The encoded protein is CASSLRTSGYYNEQFF.

The chain combines TRBV7-2 with TRBJ1-2, with TRBD1 identical over 11 bases. The germline CDR1 and CDR2 sequences are SGHTA and FQGNSA. Trimming took 1 base from V and 6 from J; bases not matched to a gene: 4. The CDR3 is 15 amino acids. In nucleotides, the CDR3 is TGTGCCAGCAGCTTAGGTGTGGGACAGGGGGATGGCTACACCTTC. As protein: CASSLGVGQGDGYTF.

The V gene is TRBV28, the J gene TRBJ2-1; D is perhaps TRBD2 (5 bases). The CDR3 extends over 9 amino acids. Germline CDR1 reads MDHEN; CDR2 reads SYDVKM. V lost 9 bases and J lost 14, with 11 bases in between. The CDR3, as DNA: TGTGCCAGTCGGGATTCGAAGTTCTTC. It is translated as CASRDSKFF.

Notes on this clonotype: A much more abundant neighbour one base away suggests this may be a read error. The chain combines TRBV4-1 with TRBJ2-4; D might be TRBD2 (5 bases). There are 17 residues in the CDR3. CDR1 is MGHRA, CDR2 YSYEKL, per germline. The CDR3 spells CASSQDAVSLAENIQYF. The CDR3 nucleotides read TGCGCCAGCAGCCAAGATGCAGTATCTCTAGCCGAAAACATTCAGTACTTC.

This clonotype has a handful of counts. V gene TRBV20-1 combines with J gene TRBJ2-1; TRBD2 agrees at 8 bases. This CDR3 region has 15 residues. V gave up 2 bases and J gave up 5 bases; unmatched junction bases: 8. The germline gives CDR1 DFQATT, CDR2 SNEGSKA (reference sequence). The DNA for the CDR3 is TGCAGTGCTAGATCGGCTAGCGGGCTTAACAATGAGCAGTTCTTC. Its protein product is CSARSASGLNNEQFF.

Many counts were recorded for this clonotype. The chain joins TRBV20-1 to TRBJ2-7; no reliable D call. The CDR3 is 11 residues long. Trimming took 4 bases from V and 5 from J, leaving 9 bases between them. CDR1 DFQATT and CDR2 SNEGSKA come from the germline V gene (reference sequence). This CDR3 is CSAKSGDEQYF. CDR3 in DNA: TGCAGTGCTAAATCTGGAGACGAGCAGTACTTC.

The chain employs TRBV5-1 and TRBJ2-5, with TRBD2 matching 13 bases. Germline CDR1 is SGHRS and CDR2 is YFSETQ. The length of the CDR3 is 16 residues. J was trimmed by 7 bases and V by 3 bases; bases with no gene match: 9. This CDR3 is CASSSWTSGGSGTQYF. The CDR3 bases are TGCGCCAGCAGCTCCTGGACTAGCGGGGGTTCAGGGACCCAGTACTTC.

This clonotype was recorded at least ten times. The chain combines TRBV10-3 with TRBJ2-1; tentatively, D is TRBD1 (5 bases). Between the trimmed V and J ends, which lost 3 bases and 6 bases, there was a span of 18 bases. CDR3 size: 16 residues. Germline V gene sequence: CDR1 ENHRY, CDR2 SYGVKD. The CDR3 loop is CAISDPKVRQLNEQFF. The CDR3 DNA is TGTGCCATCAGTGACCCTAAAGTTAGACAGCTCAATGAGCAGTTCTTC.